These 2 T cell receptor beta chains share one sample of origin, sequenced in a study of Ad26.COV2.S vaccination and SARS-CoV-2 variants. Sequenced by immunoSEQ multiplex PCR; TCRdb stores in-frame clones only, minus some. This repertoire shows about 320,000 clones, just under 85% found once; its top ten account for 2% to 2.5%. Treatment described: some 19 received Ad26.COV2.S at low or high dose, single or two shots; roughly five received placebo; per-sample allocation not given. The samples date from day 63 after the first vaccine or placebo injection. This material consisted of peripheral blood, taken in a trial of Ad26.COV2.S vaccine versus placebo. These receptors came from a person aged 18 to 65 who received the Ad26.COV2.S COVID-19 vaccine or a placebo.

V usage is TRBV7-2 and J usage is TRBJ2-1, with D uncertain. From germline, CDR1 is SGHTA and CDR2 FQGNSA. The CDR3 has 12 amino acids. The ends were cut back, 4 bases at V and 10 bases at J, with 11 bases in the middle. CDR3 coding DNA: TGTGCCAGCAGCTCCCGTGGACGAGAGCAGTTCTTC. This sequence encodes CASSSRGREQFF.

The table lists this clone with a few counts. The V call is TRBV15, the J call TRBJ1-2, with D possibly being TRBD1 (5 bases). This CDR3 has 15 amino acids. V lost 3 bases to trimming and J lost 4 bases, with 15 bases between them. Germline CDR1 and CDR2: LNHNV and YYDKDF (reference sequence). DNA for the CDR3: TGTGCCACCAGCAGGGAGGGGCTTTCCCTCTATGGCTACACCTTC. It codes for CATSREGLSLYGYTF.